Each of the 21 T cell receptor beta chains below was sequenced from the same sample in a study of tumor-infiltrating lymphocytes in localized non-small cell lung cancer. Sequencing was performed with immunoSEQ multiplex PCR; in TCRdb, only in-frame clones are kept and a portion is missing. The data show 10,000 to 15,000 clones, approximately 84% seen once. Material: lung tumor tissue. These receptor sequences come from a human donor with non-small cell lung cancer.

The chain's CDR3 is CASSLEPSGRAKGQETQYF. The CDR3 coding sequence is TGCGCCAGCAGCTTGGAACCGAGCGGGAGGGCAAAGGGACAAGAGACCCAGTACTTC. The chain has TRBV5-1 and TRBJ2-5, with 10 bases aligning to TRBD2. The germline V gene encodes CDR1 SGHRS and CDR2 YFSETQ. V trimming: 0 bases; J trimming: 2 bases; junction bases outside the gene matches: 13. This CDR3 region has 19 residues.

V is TRBV30 and J is TRBJ2-3, with 8 bases matching TRBD1. The CDR3 totals 14 residues. The germline V gene encodes CDR1 GTSNPN and CDR2 SVGIG (reference sequence). V lost 3 bases and J lost 4; bases outside the gene matches: 6. The CDR3 region is CAWSRDRPPDTQYF. The CDR3 coding sequence is TGTGCCTGGAGCCGGGACAGGCCCCCAGATACGCAGTATTTT. The full variable domain, rest sourced from reference TRBV30 and TRBJ2-3, is SQTIHQWPATLVQPVGSPLSLECTVEGTSNPNLYWYRQAAGRGLQLLFYSVGIGQISSEVPQNLSASRPQDRQFILSSKKLLLSDSGFYLCAWSRDRPPDTQYFGPGTRLTVL.

The chain employs TRBV2 and TRBJ1-2, with D perhaps TRBD1 (5 bases). The CDR3 is 12 amino acids. The V gene lost 6 bases and the J gene lost 4 bases, with 9 bases spanning the gap. Looked up from germline, CDR1 is SNHLY and CDR2 is FYNNEI. DNA for the CDR3: TGTGCCAGCAGAGACAGAGGCTATGGCTACACCTTC. Its protein is CASRDRGYGYTF.

V usage is TRBV9 and J usage is TRBJ2-4, with 9 bases fitting TRBD1. Germline assignment: CDR1 SGDLS and CDR2 YYNGEE. CDR3 size: 16 residues. V was pared by 3 bases and J by 7 bases, with 11 bases of the junction left unmatched. This chain's CDR3 is CASSASTGGKGNIQYF. CDR3 nucleotide sequence: TGTGCCAGCAGCGCTTCTACAGGGGGCAAGGGGAACATTCAGTACTTC.

The chain has TRBV14 and TRBJ1-1, with TRBD1 as a possible D gene (5 bases). CDR3 length equals 15 residues. The germline CDR1 and CDR2 sequences are SGHDN and FVKESK. The ends were cut back, 0 bases at V and 8 bases at J, with 16 bases in the middle. CDR3 residues: CASSQDGPAGEEAFF. The CDR3 nucleotides read TGTGCCAGCAGCCAAGATGGCCCGGCGGGGGAGGAAGCTTTCTTT.

The chain joins TRBV15 to TRBJ1-1; D call uncertain. From germline, CDR1 is LNHNV and CDR2 YYDKDF (reference sequence). This CDR3 comprises 15 residues. Trimming took 1 base from V and 0 from J, leaving 9 bases between them. CDR3 coding DNA: TGTGCCACCAGCAGAGCGGGTGGCTTGAACACTGAAGCTTTCTTT. This sequence encodes CATSRAGGLNTEAFF.

This chain links TRBV9 with TRBJ2-5; 7 bases align to TRBD2. Germline loops: CDR1 SGDLS, CDR2 YYNGEE. V was clipped by 0 bases and J by 1 base; unmatched bases: 6. The CDR3 extends over 16 amino acids. The CDR3 DNA is TGTGCCAGCAGCGTAGGGGCGGGGGAAAGCCAAGAGACCCAGTACTTC. Translation: CASSVGAGESQETQYF.

V is TRBV28 and J is TRBJ2-7; D remains unclear. Trimming cost V 8 bases and J 4 bases, with 9 bases left between them. The germline V gene has CDR1 MDHEN and CDR2 SYDVKM. This CDR3 spans 11 amino acids. The CDR3 spells CASGGSYEQYF. The CDR3 region has the DNA TGTGCCAGCGGTGGATCTTACGAGCAGTACTTC.

V gene TRBV4-1 combines with J gene TRBJ2-5, with TRBD1 matching over 9 bases. CDR1 and CDR2 from the germline V gene are MGHRA and YSYEKL. V dropped 1 base and J dropped 5; count of bases not matched to a gene: 8. The CDR3 is 16 residues long. The CDR3 is CASSQAQGQGWETQYF. Written as DNA, the CDR3 is TGCGCCAGCAGCCAAGCCCAGGGACAGGGTTGGGAGACCCAGTACTTC.

The V call is TRBV4-1, the J call TRBJ1-6, with 8 positions matching TRBD1. V shed 3 bases, J shed 10 bases, and the junction held 8 bases outside the gene matches. Germline V gene data show CDR1 as MGHRA and CDR2 as YSYEKL. The CDR3 is 15 amino acids. CDR3 nucleotide sequence: TGCGCCAGCAGCCAGCGAGGACAGGGAGACTCACCCCTCCACTTT. Encoded protein: CASSQRGQGDSPLHF.

This clone was picked up one time. The chain carries TRBV18 and TRBJ2-2; D possibly uses TRBD1 or TRBD2 (6 bases each). V lost 6 bases to trimming and J lost 0 bases, with 20 bases between them. The germline V gene encodes CDR1 KGHSH and CDR2 LQKENI. The CDR3 runs to 18 residues. This chain's CDR3 is CASSRKHAGQTNTGELFF. CDR3 DNA sequence: TGTGCCAGCTCCAGAAAGCACGCGGGACAAACGAACACCGGGGAGCTGTTTTTT.

The chain couples TRBV6-5 to TRBJ2-7, with D perhaps matching TRBD1 or TRBD2 (5 bases each). CDR1 and CDR2 from the germline V gene are MNHEY and SVGAGI. CDR3 size: 15 residues. V was cut by 5 bases and J by 4 bases, with 18 bases left in between. The CDR3 loop is CASSRNRDLFYEQYF. DNA for the CDR3: TGTGCCAGCAGTCGAAACCGGGACCTATTTTACGAGCAGTACTTC.

The chain carries TRBV5-6 and TRBJ1-1; D remains ambiguous. The CDR3 spans 14 residues. The V end lost 4 bases, the J end lost 0 bases, and 10 bases lay between the germline ends. In germline, CDR1 is SGHDT, CDR2 YYEEEE. CDR3 DNA sequence: TGTGCCAGCAGCACATACAGCGTGAACACTGAAGCTTTCTTT. Protein sequence: CASSTYSVNTEAFF. Full variable domain (outside the CDR3, taken from reference TRBV5-6 and TRBJ1-1): DAGVTQSPTHLIKTRGQQVTLRCSPKSGHDTVSWYQQALGQGPQFIFQYYEEEERQRGNFPDRFSGHQFPNYSSELNVNALLLGDSALYLCASSTYSVNTEAFFGQGTRLTVV.

The rearrangement links TRBV7-2 to TRBJ2-3; D tentatively reads TRBD1 or TRBD2 (6 bases each). V dropped 5 bases and J dropped 6 bases, with 18 bases sitting between them. Germline V lookup: CDR1 SGHTA, CDR2 FQGNSA. The CDR3 runs to 15 residues. The CDR3 loop reads CASSLGGSGGDTQYF. Here the CDR3 DNA reads TGTGCCAGCAGCCTAGGGGGGTCCGGGGGTGATACGCAGTATTTT.

The V call is TRBV4-1, the J call TRBJ2-2, with 13 positions matching TRBD2. CDR1 is MGHRA, CDR2 YSYEKL, per germline. This CDR3 is built from 18 residues. The ends lost 1 base at V and 2 bases at J; junction bases unmatched: 4. Here the CDR3 DNA reads TGCGCCAGCAGCCAAGGAGGGACTAGCGGGATCAACACCGGGGAGCTGTTTTTT. Translation gives CASSQGGTSGINTGELFF.

The rearrangement joins TRBV27 to TRBJ2-7; 13 bases are shared with TRBD2. CDR1 is MNHEY, CDR2 SMNVEV, per germline (reference sequence). The ends lost 7 bases at V and 3 bases at J; junction bases unmatched: 12. The CDR3 covers 17 residues. This CDR3 is CASIRTSGRPIFYEQYF. The DNA for the CDR3 is TGTGCCAGCATTCGGACTAGCGGGAGACCAATCTTCTACGAGCAGTACTTC.

In its sample, this clone was seen once. This rearrangement joins TRBV11-2 to TRBJ2-7; a weak D match, TRBD2 (5 bases). Germline assignment: CDR1 SGHAT and CDR2 FQNNGV. V gave up 1 base and J gave up 7 bases, with 14 bases separating them. CDR3 length: 14 residues. In DNA, the CDR3 is TGTGCCAGCAGCTTAGGGCGGTCGAGGGTAGAGCAGTACTTC. Translation gives CASSLGRSRVEQYF.

CDR3 sequence (DNA): TGTGCCAGCAGCTTGGACGGGGGCGGTTCCTACGAGCAGTACTTC. It is translated as CASSLDGGGSYEQYF. The chain is built from TRBV5-5 and TRBJ2-7, with D perhaps being TRBD1 or TRBD2 (6 bases each). Trimming removed 0 bases from V and 1 base from J, with 11 bases in between. The CDR3 has 15 residues. The germline V gene has CDR1 SGHKS and CDR2 YYEKEE (reference sequence).

V gene TRBV28 combines with J gene TRBJ2-1; TRBD1 matches 8 bases. Germline values: CDR1 MDHEN, CDR2 SYDVKM. The V segment lost 3 bases and the J segment 7 bases; nucleotides outside the gene matches: 8. The CDR3 runs to 15 residues. The CDR3 loop reads CASSLEEDRVNEQFF. The CDR3 DNA reads TGTGCCAGCAGTTTGGAAGAGGACAGGGTGAATGAGCAGTTCTTC.

This chain links TRBV11-2 with TRBJ1-5, with a tentative D call TRBD1 (5 bases). V was shortened by 1 base and J by 3 bases, with 7 bases between the two germline ends. The CDR3 is 14 residues long. Germline CDR1 and CDR2: SGHAT and FQNNGV. The CDR3 loop is CASSLGTSNQPQHF. In DNA form, the CDR3 reads TGTGCCAGCAGCTTAGGGACATCCAATCAGCCCCAGCATTTT.

This clone counts as large. The chain has TRBV7-3 and TRBJ2-1; the D gene is possibly TRBD1 (6 bases). Trimming took off 3 bases at V and 8 bases at J, with 17 bases between the two ends. Germline loops: CDR1 SGHTA, CDR2 FQGTGA. This CDR3 spans 15 amino acids. CDR3 bases: TGTGCCAGCAGCTTCCGGCAGGGGAAGAGGGATGAGCAGTTCTTC. This sequence encodes CASSFRQGKRDEQFF.